The sequence of this TCR beta chain was determined in a study of blood T cell repertoires in COVID-19. Study context: Researchers got acute and convalescent COVID-19 samples from the United States, Italy and Spain.

V gave up 5 bases and J gave up 4 bases, with 17 bases separating them. The CDR3 consists of 15 residues. The germline V gene encodes CDR1 MNHEY and CDR2 SVGEGT. The protocol was immunoSEQ multiplex PCR, while the TCRdb copy is restricted to in-frame clones and leaves out a portion. The sample records more than 300,000 clones, more than 90% being singletons. The specimen sequenced was PBMCs or T cells enriched from blood (not recorded which). The chain has TRBV6-2 or TRBV6-3 and TRBJ1-1; tentative D call: TRBD1 (6 bases). This TCR derives from a woman under 40 who had been exposed to COVID-19. CDR3 sequence (DNA): TGTGCCAGCAGTCTCAACCAGCCCAGGGGCACTGAAGCTTTCTTT. Encoded protein: CASSLNQPRGTEAFF.